This is a list of T cell receptor beta chains from one sample in a study of T-cell reconstitution after alpha-beta-depleted transplantation in children. From the PCR reads, TCRdb called clonotypes with MiXCR, one entry per CDR3 protein. This table holds 120,000 to 150,000 distinct CDR3 sequences, 8.8% found once. Sample: PBMCs, mostly from graft donor cells, taken 180 days after TCRalphabeta/CD19-depleted stem cell transplant. All receptors come from a female patient between 2 and 10 years old who had a stem cell transplant for congenital amegakaryocytic thrombocytopenia, so the T cells may come from the graft donor. The CDR3 runs from the conserved cysteine through the conserved F or W. For some rows the clone size is stated as once, few or many, or as a class when expanded; others skip it.

TRBJ2-1	many	TRBV4-2	CASSPRVYGNEQFF
TRBJ2-2	many	TRBV27	CASSLGGAGELFF
TRBJ2-1	few	TRBV10-2	CASRALYNEQFF
TRBJ2-7	few	TRBV4-2	CASSQGLGAWSYEQYF
TRBJ2-1	few	TRBV28	CASSPFGGGRDNEQFF
TRBJ1-3	NA	TRBV5-1	CASSARLQGKSGNTIYF
TRBJ2-4	many	TRBV5-8	CASSQRTGERNIQYF
TRBJ2-1	many	TRBV24-1	CATSDYGSRNEQFF
TRBJ2-1	many	TRBV5-1	CASKATTHNPGQQFF
TRBJ2-5	many	TRBV4-2	CASSQDRQATKTQYF
TRBJ2-6	few	TRBV28	CASSEDRAANVLTF
TRBJ1-3	NA	TRBV10-3	CATSDRDRLSGNTIYF
TRBJ2-3	many	TRBV6-5	CASSLQQGIDTQYF
TRBJ1-2	many	TRBV5-1	CASSLSPPGHGYTF
TRBJ1-2	many	TRBV12-3/TRBV12-4	CASSSAVSYGYTF
TRBJ2-5	many	TRBV10-3	CAISSTSGTYQETQYF
TRBJ2-3	many	TRBV28	CASRRGGLTDTQYF
TRBJ1-1	many	TRBV7-6	CASSSLMGHWNTEAFF
TRBJ2-6	NA	TRBV27	CASSPGTGANVLTF
TRBJ2-7	NA	TRBV6-5	CASSPDRASSYEQYF
TRBJ2-7	NA	TRBV20-1	CSVASASGQYF
TRBJ2-3	NA	TRBV20-1	CSARTISSTDTQYF
TRBJ1-2	many	TRBV20-1	CSAMFLGGGYGYTF
TRBJ2-7	NA	TRBV28	CASQAGDEQYF
TRBJ2-5	NA	TRBV2	CAGGTGVQETQYF
TRBJ2-5	many	TRBV20-1	CSARVPTEETQYF
TRBJ2-3	few	TRBV29-1	CSVEGPGLASPQNTQYF
TRBJ2-7	many	TRBV5-1	CASSLKQLAAYEQYF
TRBJ2-1	many	TRBV29-1	CSVGSDSYNEQFF
TRBJ2-5	many	TRBV20-1	CSARSARVQETQYF
TRBJ1-3	many	TRBV20-1	CSANFRSGNTIYF
TRBJ2-3	few	TRBV20-1	CSARDALWNTQYF
TRBJ1-1	many	TRBV20-1	CSATVRDRVLNTEAFF
TRBJ2-1	many	TRBV11-2	CASMRTAYNEQFF
TRBJ2-2	few	TRBV12-3/TRBV12-4	CASSQTSGVNTGELFF
TRBJ2-2	NA	TRBV29-1	CSVSRTSPTGELFF
TRBJ2-3	many	TRBV3-1	CASSQAGGGTDTQYF
TRBJ2-3	many	TRBV4-1	CASSQGDYLVTQYF
TRBJ2-2	NA	TRBV5-1	CAGSLDLADTGELFF
TRBJ1-1	many	TRBV18	CASSPGMNTEAFF
TRBJ2-5	many	TRBV2	CASSGTSGGVETQYF
TRBJ1-2	few	TRBV19	CASSILPRSGYTF
TRBJ2-2	many	TRBV5-1	CASSLEGLEGLFF
TRBJ2-3	NA	TRBV2	CASSVASPDTQYF
TRBJ2-4	many	TRBV5-1	CASKSGLAKNIQYF
TRBJ2-1	many	TRBV18	CASSPGQYNEQFF
TRBJ2-1	NA	TRBV4-3	CASSLGTGGGYEQFF